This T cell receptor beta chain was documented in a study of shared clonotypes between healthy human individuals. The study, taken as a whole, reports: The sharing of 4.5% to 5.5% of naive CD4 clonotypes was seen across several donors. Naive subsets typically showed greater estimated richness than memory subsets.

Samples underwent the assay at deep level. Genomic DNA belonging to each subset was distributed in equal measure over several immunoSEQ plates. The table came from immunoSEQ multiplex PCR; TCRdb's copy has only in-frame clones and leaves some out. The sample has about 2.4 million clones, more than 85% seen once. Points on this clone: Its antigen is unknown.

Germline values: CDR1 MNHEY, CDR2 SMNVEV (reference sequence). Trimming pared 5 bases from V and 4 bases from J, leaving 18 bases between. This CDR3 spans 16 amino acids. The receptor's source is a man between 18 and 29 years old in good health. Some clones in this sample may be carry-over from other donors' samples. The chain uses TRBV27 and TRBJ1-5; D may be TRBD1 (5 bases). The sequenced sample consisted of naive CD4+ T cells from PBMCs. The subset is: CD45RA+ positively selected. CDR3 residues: CASSGGTDPSNQPQHF. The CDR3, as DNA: TGTGCCAGCAGTGGAGGGACTGATCCCAGTAATCAGCCCCAGCATTTT.